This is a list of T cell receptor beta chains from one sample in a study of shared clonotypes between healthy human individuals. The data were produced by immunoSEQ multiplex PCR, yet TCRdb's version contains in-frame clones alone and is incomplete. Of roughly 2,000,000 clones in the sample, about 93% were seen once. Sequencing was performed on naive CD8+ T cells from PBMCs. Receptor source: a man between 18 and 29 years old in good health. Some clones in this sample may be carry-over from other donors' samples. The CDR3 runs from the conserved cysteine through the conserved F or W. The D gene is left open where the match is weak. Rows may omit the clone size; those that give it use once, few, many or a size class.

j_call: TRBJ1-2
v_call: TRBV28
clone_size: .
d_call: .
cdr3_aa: CASSPPDTSYGYTF
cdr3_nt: TGTGCCAGCAGCCCACCAGATACCAGCTATGGCTACACCTTC

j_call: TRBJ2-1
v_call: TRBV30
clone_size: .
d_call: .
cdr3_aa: CAWSVSLEQFF
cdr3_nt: TGTGCCTGGAGTGTTTCCCTTGAGCAGTTCTTC

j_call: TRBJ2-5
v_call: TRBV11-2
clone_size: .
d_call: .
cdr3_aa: CASSLVPDQETQYF
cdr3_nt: TGTGCCAGCAGCTTAGTTCCGGACCAAGAGACCCAGTACTTC

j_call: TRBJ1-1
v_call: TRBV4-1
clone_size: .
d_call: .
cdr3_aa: CASSQGGRRGFTEAFF
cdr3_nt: TGCGCCAGCAGCCAAGGAGGGCGGCGCGGGTTCACTGAAGCTTTCTTT

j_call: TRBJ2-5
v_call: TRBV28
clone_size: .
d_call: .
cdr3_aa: CASCRDGETQYF
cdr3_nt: TGTGCCAGCTGTCGAGACGGGGAGACCCAGTACTTC

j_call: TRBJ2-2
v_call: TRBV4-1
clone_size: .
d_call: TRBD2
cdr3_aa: CASSQDPSGSLLGTGELFF
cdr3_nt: TGCGCCAGCAGCCAAGATCCTAGCGGGAGTCTCCTAGGCACCGGGGAGCTGTTTTTT

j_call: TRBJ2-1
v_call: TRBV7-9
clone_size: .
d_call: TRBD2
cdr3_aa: CASSLVGRTSGRLLFF
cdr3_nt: TGTGCCAGCAGCTTAGTGGGGAGGACTAGCGGGAGGCTCCTGTTCTTC

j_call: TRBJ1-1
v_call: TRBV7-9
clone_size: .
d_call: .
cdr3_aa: CASSLDRNTEAFF
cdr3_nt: TGTGCCAGCAGCTTAGACAGAAACACTGAAGCTTTCTTT

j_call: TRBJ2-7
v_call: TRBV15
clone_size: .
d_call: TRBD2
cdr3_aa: CATSGREGYEQYF
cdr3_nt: TGTGCCACCAGCGGCAGGGAGGGCTACGAGCAGTACTTC

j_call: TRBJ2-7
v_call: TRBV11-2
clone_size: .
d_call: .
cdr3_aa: CASTLGQISYEQYF
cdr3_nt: TGTGCCAGCACCCTAGGACAGATCTCCTACGAGCAGTACTTC

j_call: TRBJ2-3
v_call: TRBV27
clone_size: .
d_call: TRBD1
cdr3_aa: CASSSFAGQGPDTQYF
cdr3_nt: TGTGCCAGCAGTTCCTTCGCGGGACAGGGGCCAGATACGCAGTATTTT

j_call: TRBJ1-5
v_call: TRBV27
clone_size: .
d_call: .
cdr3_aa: CASSLGATSGANQPQHF
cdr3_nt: TGTGCCAGCAGTTTAGGGGCAACTTCAGGCGCCAATCAGCCCCAGCATTTT

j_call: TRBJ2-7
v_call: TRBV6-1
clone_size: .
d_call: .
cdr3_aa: CASSEPGNWTYEQYF
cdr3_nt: TGTGCCAGCAGCGAACCGGGAAATTGGACCTACGAGCAGTACTTC

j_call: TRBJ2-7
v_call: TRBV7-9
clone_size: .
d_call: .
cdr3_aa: CATSPSGSQSPFSYEQYF
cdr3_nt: TGTGCCACATCACCATCGGGATCCCAAAGCCCTTTCTCCTACGAGCAGTACTTC

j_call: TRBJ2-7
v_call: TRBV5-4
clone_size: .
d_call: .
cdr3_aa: CASSLRPIPLYEQYF
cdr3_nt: TGTGCCAGCAGCCTCCGTCCCATTCCTTTATACGAGCAGTACTTC

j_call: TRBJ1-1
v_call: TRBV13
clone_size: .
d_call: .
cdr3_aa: CASSPGTGTEAFF
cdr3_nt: TGTGCCAGCAGCCCAGGGACGGGGACTGAAGCTTTCTTT

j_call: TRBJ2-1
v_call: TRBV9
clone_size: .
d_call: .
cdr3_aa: CASSVSVSYEQFF
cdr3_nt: TGTGCCAGCAGCGTATCGGTTAGCTATGAGCAGTTCTTC

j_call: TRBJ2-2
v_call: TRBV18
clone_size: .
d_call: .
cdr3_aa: CASSPSRDISTGELFF
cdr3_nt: TGTGCCAGCTCACCCAGCCGGGACATCAGCACCGGGGAGCTGTTTTTT

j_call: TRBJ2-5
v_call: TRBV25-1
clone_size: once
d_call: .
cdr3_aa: CASSEQDSQETQYF
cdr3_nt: TGTGCCAGCAGTGAGCAGGACTCCCAAGAGACCCAGTACTTC

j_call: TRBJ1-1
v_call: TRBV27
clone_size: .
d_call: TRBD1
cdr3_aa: CATQGETEAFF
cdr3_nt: TGTGCCACCCAGGGGGAGACTGAAGCTTTCTTT

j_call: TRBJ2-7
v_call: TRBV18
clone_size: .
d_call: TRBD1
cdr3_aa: CASSPRDRYYEQYF
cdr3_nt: TGTGCCAGCTCACCTCGGGACAGATACTACGAGCAGTACTTC

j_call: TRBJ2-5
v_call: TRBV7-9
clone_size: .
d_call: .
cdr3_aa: CASSLGTKETQYF
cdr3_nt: TGTGCCAGCAGCTTAGGGACTAAAGAGACCCAGTACTTC

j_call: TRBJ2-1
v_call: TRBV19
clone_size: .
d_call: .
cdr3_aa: CASSPGLGYNEQFF
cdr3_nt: TGTGCCAGTAGCCCGGGACTCGGCTACAATGAGCAGTTCTTC

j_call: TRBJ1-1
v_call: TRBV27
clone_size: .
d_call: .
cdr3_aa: CASTPTVVDTEAFF
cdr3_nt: TGTGCCAGCACCCCGACAGTTGTAGACACTGAAGCTTTCTTT

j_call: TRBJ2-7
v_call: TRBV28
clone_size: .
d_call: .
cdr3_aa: CASSLSVRGRRTYEQYF
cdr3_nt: TGTGCCAGCAGTTTATCTGTACGGGGCCGGAGAACCTACGAGCAGTACTTC

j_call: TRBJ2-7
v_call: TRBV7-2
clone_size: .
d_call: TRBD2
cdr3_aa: CASSLLAGGFYEQYF
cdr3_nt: TGTGCCAGCAGCTTGTTAGCGGGAGGTTTTTACGAGCAGTACTTC

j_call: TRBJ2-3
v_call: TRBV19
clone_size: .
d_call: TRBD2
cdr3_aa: CASSELAGGIDTQYF
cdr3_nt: TGTGCCAGTAGTGAATTGGCGGGAGGGATAGATACGCAGTATTTT

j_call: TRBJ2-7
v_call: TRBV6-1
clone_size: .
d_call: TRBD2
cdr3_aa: CASSDSGSSYEQYF
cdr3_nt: TGTGCCAGCAGCGATAGCGGGAGCTCCTACGAGCAGTACTTC

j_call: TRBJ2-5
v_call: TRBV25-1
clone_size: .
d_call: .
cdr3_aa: CASSDREGIGETQYF
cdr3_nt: TGTGCCAGCAGTGACAGGGAAGGTATCGGAGAGACCCAGTACTTC

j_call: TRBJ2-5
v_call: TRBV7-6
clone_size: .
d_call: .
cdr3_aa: CASSLEGLLQETQYF
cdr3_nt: TGTGCCAGCAGCTTGGAGGGACTCCTCCAAGAGACCCAGTACTTC

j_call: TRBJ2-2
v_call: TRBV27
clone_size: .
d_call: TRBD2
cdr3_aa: CASGGPGLLAGELFF
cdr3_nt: TGTGCCAGCGGCGGACCGGGACTATTGGCCGGGGAGCTGTTTTTT

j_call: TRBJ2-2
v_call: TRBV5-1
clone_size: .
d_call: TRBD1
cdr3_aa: CASSSPTGATGELFF
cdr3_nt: TGCGCCAGCAGCTCCCCGACAGGGGCCACCGGGGAGCTGTTTTTT

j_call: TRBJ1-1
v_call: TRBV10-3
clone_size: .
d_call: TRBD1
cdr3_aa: CAIRLTGGEEAFF
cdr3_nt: TGTGCCATCAGGTTGACAGGGGGCGAAGAAGCTTTCTTT

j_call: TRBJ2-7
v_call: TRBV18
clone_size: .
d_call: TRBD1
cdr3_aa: CASSPGQGSEQYF
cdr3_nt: TGTGCCAGCTCACCGGGACAGGGGAGCGAGCAGTACTTC

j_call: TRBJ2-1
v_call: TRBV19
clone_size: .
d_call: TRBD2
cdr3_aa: CASSAGLAEYNEQFF
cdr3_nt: TGTGCCAGTAGTGCGGGACTAGCGGAATACAATGAGCAGTTCTTC

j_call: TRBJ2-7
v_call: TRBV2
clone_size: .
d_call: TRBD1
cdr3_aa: CASSEAPGTDYEQYF
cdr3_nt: TGTGCCAGCAGTGAAGCCCCCGGGACAGACTACGAGCAGTACTTC

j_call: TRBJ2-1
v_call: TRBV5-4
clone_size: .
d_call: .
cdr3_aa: CASTNGGHNEQFF
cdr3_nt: TGTGCCAGCACCAATGGGGGCCACAATGAGCAGTTCTTC

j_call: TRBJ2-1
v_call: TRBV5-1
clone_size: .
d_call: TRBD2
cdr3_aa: CASSPTGTSGSYNEQFF
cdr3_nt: TGCGCCAGCAGCCCCACCGGGACTAGCGGCTCCTACAATGAGCAGTTCTTC

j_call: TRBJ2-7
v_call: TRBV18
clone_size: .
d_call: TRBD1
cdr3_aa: CASSPGQSTYEQYF
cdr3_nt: TGTGCCAGCTCACCGGGACAGTCCACCTACGAGCAGTACTTC

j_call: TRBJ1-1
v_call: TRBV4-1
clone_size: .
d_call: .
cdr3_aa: CASSQAGGSGTEAFF
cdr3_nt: TGCGCCAGCAGCCAAGCGGGGGGCAGTGGGACTGAAGCTTTCTTT

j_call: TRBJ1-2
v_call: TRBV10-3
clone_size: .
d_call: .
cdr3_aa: CAISETDYNYGYTF
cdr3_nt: TGTGCCATCAGTGAAACAGACTACAACTATGGCTACACCTTC

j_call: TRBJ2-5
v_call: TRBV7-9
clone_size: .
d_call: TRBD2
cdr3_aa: CASSAEREGRETQYF
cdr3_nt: TGTGCCAGCAGCGCCGAGCGGGAGGGCCGAGAGACCCAGTACTTC

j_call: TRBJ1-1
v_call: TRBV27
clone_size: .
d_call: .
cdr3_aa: CASSLGPLPTHTEAFF
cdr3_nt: TGTGCCAGCAGTTTAGGCCCCCTTCCCACGCACACTGAAGCTTTCTTT

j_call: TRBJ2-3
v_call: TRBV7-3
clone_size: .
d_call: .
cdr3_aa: CASSLTYPDTQYF
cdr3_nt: TGTGCCAGCAGCTTAACGTACCCAGATACGCAGTATTTT

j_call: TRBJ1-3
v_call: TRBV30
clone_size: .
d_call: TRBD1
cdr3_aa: CAWSGVLLGTGDSGNTIYF
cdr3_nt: TGTGCCTGGAGTGGAGTGCTACTTGGGACAGGAGACTCTGGAAACACCATATATTTT